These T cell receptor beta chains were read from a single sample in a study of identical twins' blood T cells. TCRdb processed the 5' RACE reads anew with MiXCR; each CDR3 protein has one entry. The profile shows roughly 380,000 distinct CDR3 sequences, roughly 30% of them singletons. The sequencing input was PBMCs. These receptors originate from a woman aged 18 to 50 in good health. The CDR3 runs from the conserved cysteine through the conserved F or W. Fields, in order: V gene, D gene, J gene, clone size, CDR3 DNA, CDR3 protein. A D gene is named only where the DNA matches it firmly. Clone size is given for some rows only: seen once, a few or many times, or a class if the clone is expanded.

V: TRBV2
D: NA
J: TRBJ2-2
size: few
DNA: TGTGCCAGCGAAGGGGGGGGACAAGGAACCGGGGAGCTGTTTTTT
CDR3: CASEGGGQGTGELFF

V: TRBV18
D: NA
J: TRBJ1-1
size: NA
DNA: TGTGCCAGCTCATACAATCCGACAGGCACTGAAGCTTTCTTT
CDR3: CASSYNPTGTEAFF

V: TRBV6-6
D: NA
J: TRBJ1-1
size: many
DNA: TGTGCCAGCGTAACACCCTCGAACACTGAAGCTTTCTTT
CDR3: CASVTPSNTEAFF

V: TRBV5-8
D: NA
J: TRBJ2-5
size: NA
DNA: TGTGCCAGCAGACACGGACAGGGCGGGGGGACACAAGAGACCCAGTACTTC
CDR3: CASRHGQGGGTQETQYF

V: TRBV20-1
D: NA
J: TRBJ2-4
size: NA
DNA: TGCAGTGCCACATTGGACCGCGGTTACAAAAACATTCAGTACTTC
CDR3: CSATLDRGYKNIQYF

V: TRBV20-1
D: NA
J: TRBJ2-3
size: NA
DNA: TGCAGTGTAAGGGTTGCAGATACGCAGTATTTT
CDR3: CSVRVADTQYF

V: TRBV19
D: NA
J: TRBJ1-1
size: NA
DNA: TGTGCCAGTAGTGGAGGCAGGAGGAACACTGAAGCTTTCTTT
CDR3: CASSGGRRNTEAFF

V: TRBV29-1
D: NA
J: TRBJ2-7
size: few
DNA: TGCAGCGTTGAGATGGACAGTCCCTACGAGCAGTACTTC
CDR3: CSVEMDSPYEQYF

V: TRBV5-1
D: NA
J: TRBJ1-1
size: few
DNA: TGCGCCAGCAGTAAAAGCGCAGAGAACACTGAAGCTTTCTTT
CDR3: CASSKSAENTEAFF

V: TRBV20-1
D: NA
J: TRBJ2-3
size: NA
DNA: TGCAGTGCTAGAGACCCCGCAGATACGCAGTATTTT
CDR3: CSARDPADTQYF

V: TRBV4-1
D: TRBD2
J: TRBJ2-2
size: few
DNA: TGCGCCAGCAGCCAAGATCGGGGGGTGTCCGGGGAGCTGTTTTTT
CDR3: CASSQDRGVSGELFF

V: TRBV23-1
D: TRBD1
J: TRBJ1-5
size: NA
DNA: TGCGCCAGCAGTCAATCGTGGGACAGGGACGGTCAGCCCCAGCATTTT
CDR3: CASSQSWDRDGQPQHF

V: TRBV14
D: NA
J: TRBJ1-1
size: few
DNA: TGTGCCAGCAGCCAGGGAGGACGTGACACTGAAGCTTTCTTT
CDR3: CASSQGGRDTEAFF

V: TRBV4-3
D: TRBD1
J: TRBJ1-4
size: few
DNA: TGCGCCAGCAGCCAAGATGAGGGGACAGGAGGCGAAAAACTGTTTTTT
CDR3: CASSQDEGTGGEKLFF

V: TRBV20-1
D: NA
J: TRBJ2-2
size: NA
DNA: TGCAGTGCTCACAGGGAGGCCGGGGAGCTGTTTTTT
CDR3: CSAHREAGELFF

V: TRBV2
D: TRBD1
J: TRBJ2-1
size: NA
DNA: TGTGCCAGCAAATGGACAGGGAATCTCAATGAGCAGTTCTTC
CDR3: CASKWTGNLNEQFF

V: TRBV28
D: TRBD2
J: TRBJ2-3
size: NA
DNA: TGTGCCAGCAGTTTATACTGGCGGGGGAGCACAGATACGCAGTATTTT
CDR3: CASSLYWRGSTDTQYF

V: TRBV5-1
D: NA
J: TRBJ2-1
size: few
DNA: TGCGCCAGCAGATCCCCGGACAGCAGTGAGCAGTTCTTC
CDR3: CASRSPDSSEQFF

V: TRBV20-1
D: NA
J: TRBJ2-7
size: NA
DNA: TGCAGTGCTTCGGGAACAGGATCCTACGAGCAGTACTTC
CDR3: CSASGTGSYEQYF

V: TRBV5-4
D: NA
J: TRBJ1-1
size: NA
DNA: TGTGCCAGCAGCTTGGGATTTACAGCGGGCACTGAAGCTTTCTTT
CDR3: CASSLGFTAGTEAFF

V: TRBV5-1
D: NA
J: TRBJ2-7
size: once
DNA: TGCGCCAGCAGCTCGGCCGGGTCATTCGCCTACGAGCAGTACTTC
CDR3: CASSSAGSFAYEQYF

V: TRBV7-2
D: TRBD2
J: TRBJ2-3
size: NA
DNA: TGTGCCAGCAGCTTGCGCCGGCCGGGACTAGCTCTAGATACGCAGTATTTT
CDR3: CASSLRRPGLALDTQYF

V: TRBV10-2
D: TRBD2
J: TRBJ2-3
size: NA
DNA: TGCGCCAGCGGAGCGGGACCCACAGATACGCAGTATTTT
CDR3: CASGAGPTDTQYF

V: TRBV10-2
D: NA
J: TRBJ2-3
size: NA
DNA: TGCGCCAGCGGGGCTAGCACAGATACGCAGTATTTT
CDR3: CASGASTDTQYF

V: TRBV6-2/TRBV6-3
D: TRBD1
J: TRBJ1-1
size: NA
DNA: TGTGCCAGCAGTTGGGACAGCTACACTGAAGCTTTCTTT
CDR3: CASSWDSYTEAFF

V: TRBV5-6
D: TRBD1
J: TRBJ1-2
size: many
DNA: TGTGCCAGCACCTTCTTCGACAGGGTCCTCTATGGCTACACCTTC
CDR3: CASTFFDRVLYGYTF

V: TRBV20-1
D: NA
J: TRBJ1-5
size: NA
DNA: TGCAGTGCTAGAGATCGGGACACCCCGCATCAGCCCCAGCATTTT
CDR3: CSARDRDTPHQPQHF

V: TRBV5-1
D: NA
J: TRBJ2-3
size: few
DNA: TGCGCCAGCAGTGCTGAGGCCGCCACAGATACGCAGTATTTT
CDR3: CASSAEAATDTQYF

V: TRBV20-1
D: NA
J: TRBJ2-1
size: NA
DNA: TGCAGTGCTTTCGACAGAAGAGGCTACAATGAGCAGTTCTTC
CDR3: CSAFDRRGYNEQFF

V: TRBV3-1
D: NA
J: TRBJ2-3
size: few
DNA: TGTGCCAGCAGCCAAGACGAACAGGGTGGCTATAGGCGCACAGATACGCAGTATTTT
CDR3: CASSQDEQGGYRRTDTQYF

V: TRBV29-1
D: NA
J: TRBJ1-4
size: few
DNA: TGCAGCGTTCCGAGGGGTGAAAAACTGTTTTTT
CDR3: CSVPRGEKLFF

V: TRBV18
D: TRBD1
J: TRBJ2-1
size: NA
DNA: TGTGCCAGCTCCTTCGGGACAGGGGGCTTCTATGAGCAGTTCTTC
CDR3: CASSFGTGGFYEQFF

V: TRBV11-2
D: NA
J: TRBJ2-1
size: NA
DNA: TGTGCCAGCAGCTTAGCGGTTGAGCAGTTCTTC
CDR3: CASSLAVEQFF

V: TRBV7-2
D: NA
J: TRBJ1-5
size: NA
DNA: TGTGCCAGCAGCTTAATGGGAGGGGCTCCATCCAATCAGCCCCAGCATTTT
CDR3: CASSLMGGAPSNQPQHF

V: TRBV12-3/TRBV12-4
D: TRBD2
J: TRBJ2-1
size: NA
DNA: TGTGCCAGCAGTTTCAGACTAGCGGGGGGGCCCTACAATGAGCAGTTCTTC
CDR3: CASSFRLAGGPYNEQFF

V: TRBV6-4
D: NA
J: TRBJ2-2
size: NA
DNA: TGTGCCAGCGGAGGACAGATAAACCCCGGGGAGCTGTTTTTT
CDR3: CASGGQINPGELFF

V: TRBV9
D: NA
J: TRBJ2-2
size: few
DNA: TGTGCCAGCAGCGCCCAGATCGGGACTAACACCGGGGAGCTGTTTTTT
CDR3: CASSAQIGTNTGELFF

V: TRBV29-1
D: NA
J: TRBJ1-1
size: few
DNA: TGCAGCGGCCGCCAGCGGGGGGCTTTTCCTTTCTTT
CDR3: CSGRQRGAFPFF